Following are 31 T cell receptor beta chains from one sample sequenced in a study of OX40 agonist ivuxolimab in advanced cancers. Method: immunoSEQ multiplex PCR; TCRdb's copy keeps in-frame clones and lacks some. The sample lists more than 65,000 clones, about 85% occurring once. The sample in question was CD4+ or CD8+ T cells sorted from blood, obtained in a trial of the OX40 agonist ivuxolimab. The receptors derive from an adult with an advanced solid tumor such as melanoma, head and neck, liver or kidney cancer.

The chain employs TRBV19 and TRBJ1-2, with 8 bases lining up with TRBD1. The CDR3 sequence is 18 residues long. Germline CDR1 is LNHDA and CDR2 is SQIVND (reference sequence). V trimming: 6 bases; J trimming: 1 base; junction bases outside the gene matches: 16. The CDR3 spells CASRLSPQRQGINYGYTF. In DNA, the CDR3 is TGTGCCAGTAGGTTAAGTCCGCAGCGACAGGGGATTAACTATGGCTACACCTTC.

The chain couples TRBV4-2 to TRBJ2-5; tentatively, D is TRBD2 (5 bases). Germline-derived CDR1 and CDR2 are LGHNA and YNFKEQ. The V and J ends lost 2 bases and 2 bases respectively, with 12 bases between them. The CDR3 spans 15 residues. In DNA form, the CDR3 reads TGTGCCAGCAGCCAAAACCCCGGACTTCAAGAGACCCAGTACTTC. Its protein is CASSQNPGLQETQYF.

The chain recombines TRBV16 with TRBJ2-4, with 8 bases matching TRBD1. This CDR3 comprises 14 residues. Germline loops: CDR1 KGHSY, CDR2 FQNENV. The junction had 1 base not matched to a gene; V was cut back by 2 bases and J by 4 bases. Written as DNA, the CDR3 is TGTGCCAGCAGCCAAAGGGACAGGAAAAACATTCAGTACTTC. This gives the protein CASSQRDRKNIQYF. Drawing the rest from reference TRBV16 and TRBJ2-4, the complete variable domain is GEEVAQTPKHLVRGEGQKAKLYCAPIKGHSYVFWYQQVLKNEFKFLISFQNENVFDETGMPKERFSAKCLPNSPCSLEIQATKLEDSAVYFCASSQRDRKNIQYFGAGTRLSVL.

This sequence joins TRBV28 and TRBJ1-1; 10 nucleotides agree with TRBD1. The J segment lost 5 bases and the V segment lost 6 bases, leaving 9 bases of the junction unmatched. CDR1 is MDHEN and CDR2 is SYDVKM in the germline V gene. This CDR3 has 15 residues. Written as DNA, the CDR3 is TGTGCCAGCAGACCTCTTCGGGACAGGGGTACTGAAGCTTTCTTT. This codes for CASRPLRDRGTEAFF.

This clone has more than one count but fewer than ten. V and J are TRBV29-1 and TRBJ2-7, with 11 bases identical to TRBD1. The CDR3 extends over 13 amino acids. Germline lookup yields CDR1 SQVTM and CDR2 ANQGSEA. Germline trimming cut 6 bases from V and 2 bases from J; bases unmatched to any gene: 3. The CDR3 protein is CSVSGQGAYEQYF. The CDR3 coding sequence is TGCAGCGTGTCGGGACAGGGGGCCTACGAGCAGTACTTC.

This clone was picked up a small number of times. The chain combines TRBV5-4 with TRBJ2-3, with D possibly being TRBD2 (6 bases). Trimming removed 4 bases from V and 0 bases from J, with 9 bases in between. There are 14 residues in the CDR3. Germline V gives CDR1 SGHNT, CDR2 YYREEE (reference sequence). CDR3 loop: CASSLGLSTDTQYF. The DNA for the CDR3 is TGTGCCAGCAGCCTCGGACTAAGCACAGATACGCAGTATTTT.

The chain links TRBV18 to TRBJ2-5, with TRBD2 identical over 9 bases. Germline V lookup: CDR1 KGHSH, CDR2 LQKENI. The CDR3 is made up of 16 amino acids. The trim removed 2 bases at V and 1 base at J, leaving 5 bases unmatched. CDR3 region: CASSPGVAGVQETQYF. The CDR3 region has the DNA TGTGCCAGCTCACCAGGGGTAGCGGGAGTCCAAGAGACCCAGTACTTC.

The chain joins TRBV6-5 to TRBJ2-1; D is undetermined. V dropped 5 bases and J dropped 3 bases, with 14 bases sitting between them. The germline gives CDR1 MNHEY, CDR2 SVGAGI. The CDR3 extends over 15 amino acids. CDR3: CASSLGRPGYNEQFF. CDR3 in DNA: TGTGCCAGCAGTCTGGGCAGGCCAGGCTACAATGAGCAGTTCTTC.

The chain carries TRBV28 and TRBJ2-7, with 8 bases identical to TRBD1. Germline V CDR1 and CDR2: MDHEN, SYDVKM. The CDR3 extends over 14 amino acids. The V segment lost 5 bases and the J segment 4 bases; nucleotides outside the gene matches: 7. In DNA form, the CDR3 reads TGTGCCAGCAGTCCCTTGGACAGGGAATACGAGCAGTACTTC. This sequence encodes CASSPLDREYEQYF. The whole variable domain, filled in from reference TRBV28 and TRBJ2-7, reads DVKVTQSSRYLVKRTGEKVFLECVQDMDHENMFWYRQDPGLGLRLIYFSYDVKMKEKGDIPEGYSVSREKKERFSLILESASTNQTSMYLCASSPLDREYEQYFGPGTRLTVT.

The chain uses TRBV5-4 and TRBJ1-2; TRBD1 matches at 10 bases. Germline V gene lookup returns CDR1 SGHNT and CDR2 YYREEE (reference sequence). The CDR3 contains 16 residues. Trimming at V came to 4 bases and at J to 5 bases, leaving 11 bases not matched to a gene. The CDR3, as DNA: TGTGCCAGCAGCCAAGATAGCGGGACAGGGGTTTATGGCTACACCTTC. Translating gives CASSQDSGTGVYGYTF.

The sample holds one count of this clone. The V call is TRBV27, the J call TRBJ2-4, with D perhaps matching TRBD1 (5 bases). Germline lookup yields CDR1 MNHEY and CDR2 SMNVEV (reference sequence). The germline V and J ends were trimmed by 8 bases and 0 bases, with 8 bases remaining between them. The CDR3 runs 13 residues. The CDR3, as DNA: TGTGCCAGCGGGGCACTAGCCAAAAACATTCAGTACTTC. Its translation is CASGALAKNIQYF.

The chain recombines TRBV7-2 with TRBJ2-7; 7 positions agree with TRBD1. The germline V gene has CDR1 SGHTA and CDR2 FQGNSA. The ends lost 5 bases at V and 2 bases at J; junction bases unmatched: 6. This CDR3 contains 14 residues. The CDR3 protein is CASSREQGTYEQYF. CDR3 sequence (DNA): TGTGCCAGCAGCAGGGAACAGGGGACCTACGAGCAGTACTTC.

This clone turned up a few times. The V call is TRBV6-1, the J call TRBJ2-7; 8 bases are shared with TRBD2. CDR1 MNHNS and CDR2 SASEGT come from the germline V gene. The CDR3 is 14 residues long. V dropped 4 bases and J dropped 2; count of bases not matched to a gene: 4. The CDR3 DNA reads TGTGCCAGCAGTGCACTAGCGGTGACCTACGAGCAGTACTTC. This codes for CASSALAVTYEQYF.

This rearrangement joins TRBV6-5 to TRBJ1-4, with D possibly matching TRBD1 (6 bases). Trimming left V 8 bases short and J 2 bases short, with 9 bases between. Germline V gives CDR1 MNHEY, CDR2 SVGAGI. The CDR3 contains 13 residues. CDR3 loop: CASGGATNEKLFF. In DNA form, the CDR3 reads TGTGCCAGCGGGGGGGCTACTAATGAAAAACTGTTTTTT.

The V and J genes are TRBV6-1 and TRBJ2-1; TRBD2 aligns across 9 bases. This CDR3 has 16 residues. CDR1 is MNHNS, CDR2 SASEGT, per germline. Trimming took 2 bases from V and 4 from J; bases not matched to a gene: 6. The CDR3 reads CASSEQRAGGYNEQFF. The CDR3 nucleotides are TGTGCCAGCAGTGAACAGCGAGCGGGGGGATACAATGAGCAGTTCTTC.

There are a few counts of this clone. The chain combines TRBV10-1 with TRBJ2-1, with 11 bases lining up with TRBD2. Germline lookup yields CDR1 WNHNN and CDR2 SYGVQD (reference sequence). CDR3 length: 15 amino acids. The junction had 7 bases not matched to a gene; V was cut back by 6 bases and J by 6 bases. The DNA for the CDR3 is TGCGCCAGCAGGAAATTTAGCGGGAGGGCCAATGAGCAGTTCTTC. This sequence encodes CASRKFSGRANEQFF.

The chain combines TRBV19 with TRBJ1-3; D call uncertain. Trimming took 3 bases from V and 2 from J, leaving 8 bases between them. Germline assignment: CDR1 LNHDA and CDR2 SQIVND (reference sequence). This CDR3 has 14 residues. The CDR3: CASSMRPTGNTIYF. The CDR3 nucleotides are TGTGCCAGTAGTATGCGTCCGACTGGAAACACCATATATTTT.

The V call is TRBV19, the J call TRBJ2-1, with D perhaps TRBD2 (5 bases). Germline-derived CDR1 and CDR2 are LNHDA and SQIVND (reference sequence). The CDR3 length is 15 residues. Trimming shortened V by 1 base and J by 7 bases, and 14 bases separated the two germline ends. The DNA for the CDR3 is TGTGCCAGTAGTATAGGGACTGGACGAACGAATGAGCAGTTCTTC. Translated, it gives CASSIGTGRTNEQFF.

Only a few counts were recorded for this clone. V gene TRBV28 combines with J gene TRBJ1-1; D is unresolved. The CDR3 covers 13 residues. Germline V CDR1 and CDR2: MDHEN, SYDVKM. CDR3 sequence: CAIRTRRDAEAFF. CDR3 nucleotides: TGTGCAATCCGTACCAGGCGGGATGCTGAAGCTTTCTTT.

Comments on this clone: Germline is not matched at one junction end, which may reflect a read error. This CDR3 reads CASSLGLLEGGQETQYF. In DNA form, the CDR3 reads TGTGCTAGCAGCTTAGGCTTACTAGAGGGTGGCCAAGAGACCCAGTACTTC. This chain uses TRBV7-7 with TRBJ2-5; D may be TRBD2 (5 bases). The CDR3 runs to 17 residues. Germline CDR1 and CDR2: SSHAT and FNYEAQ (reference sequence).

CDR3 sequence (DNA): TGTGCCAGTAGTATCGGGGCTAGATCCTTCGATGAGCAGTTCTTC. It encodes CASSIGARSFDEQFF. The rearrangement joins TRBV19 to TRBJ2-1; D may be TRBD1 or TRBD2 (5 bases each). Trimming took 3 bases from V and 8 from J, leaving 17 bases between them. Germline CDR1 LNHDA, CDR2 SQIVND (reference sequence). There are 15 residues in the CDR3. Together with reference TRBV19 and TRBJ2-1, the CDR3 gives the full variable domain: DGGITQSPKYLFRKEGQNVTLSCEQNLNHDAMYWYRQDPGQGLRLIYYSQIVNDFQKGDIAEGYSVSREKKESFPLTVTSAQKNPTAFYLCASSIGARSFDEQFFGPGTRLTVL.

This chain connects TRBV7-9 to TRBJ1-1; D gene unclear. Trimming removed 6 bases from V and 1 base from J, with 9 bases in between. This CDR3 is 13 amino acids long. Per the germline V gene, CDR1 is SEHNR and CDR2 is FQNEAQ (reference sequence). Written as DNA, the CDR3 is TGTGCCAGCAGTCGGGCGGGGAACACTGAAGCTTTCTTT. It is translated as CASSRAGNTEAFF.

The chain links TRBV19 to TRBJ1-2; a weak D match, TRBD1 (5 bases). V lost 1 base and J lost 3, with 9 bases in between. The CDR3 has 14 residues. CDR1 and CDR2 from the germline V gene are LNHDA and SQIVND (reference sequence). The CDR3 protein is CASSIGDRDYGYTF. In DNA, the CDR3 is TGTGCCAGTAGTATAGGGGACCGGGACTATGGCTACACCTTC.

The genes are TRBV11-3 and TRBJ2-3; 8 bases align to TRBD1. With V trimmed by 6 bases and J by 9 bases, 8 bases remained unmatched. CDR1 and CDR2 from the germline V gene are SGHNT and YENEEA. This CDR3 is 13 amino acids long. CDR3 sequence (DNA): TGTGCCAGCAGTTCCGACAGGGGTATAACGCAGTATTTT. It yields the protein CASSSDRGITQYF.

As DNA, the CDR3 is TGTGCCAGCAGCCGACAGGGGCCACACGAGCAGTACTTC. Translated: CASSRQGPHEQYF. This rearrangement joins TRBV5-5 to TRBJ2-7; 8 nucleotides agree with TRBD1. The junction had 5 bases not matched to a gene; V was cut back by 4 bases and J by 5 bases. The CDR3 totals 13 residues. CDR1 and CDR2 from the germline V gene are SGHKS and YYEKEE (reference sequence).

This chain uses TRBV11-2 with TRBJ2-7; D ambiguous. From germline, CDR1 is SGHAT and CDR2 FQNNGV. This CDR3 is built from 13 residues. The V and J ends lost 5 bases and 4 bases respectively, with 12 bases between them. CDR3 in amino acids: CASSLEVKYEQYF. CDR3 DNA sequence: TGTGCCAGCAGCCTTGAGGTTAAGTACGAGCAGTACTTC. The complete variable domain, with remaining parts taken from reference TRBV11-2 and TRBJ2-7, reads EAGVAQSPRYKIIEKRQSVAFWCNPISGHATLYWYQQILGQGPKLLIQFQNNGVVDDSQLPKDRFSAERLKGVDSTLKIQPAKLEDSAVYLCASSLEVKYEQYFGPGTRLTVT.

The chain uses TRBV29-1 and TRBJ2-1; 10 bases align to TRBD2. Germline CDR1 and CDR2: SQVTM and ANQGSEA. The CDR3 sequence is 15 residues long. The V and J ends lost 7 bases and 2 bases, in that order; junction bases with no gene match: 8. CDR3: CSGASGRVPYNEQFF. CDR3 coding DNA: TGCAGCGGAGCCAGCGGGAGGGTACCCTACAATGAGCAGTTCTTC.

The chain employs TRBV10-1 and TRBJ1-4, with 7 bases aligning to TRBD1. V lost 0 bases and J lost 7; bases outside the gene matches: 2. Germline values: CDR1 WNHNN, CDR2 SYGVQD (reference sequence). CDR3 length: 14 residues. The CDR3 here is CASSESGTAEKLFF. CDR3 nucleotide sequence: TGCGCCAGCAGTGAGTCGGGGACAGCTGAAAAACTGTTTTTT.

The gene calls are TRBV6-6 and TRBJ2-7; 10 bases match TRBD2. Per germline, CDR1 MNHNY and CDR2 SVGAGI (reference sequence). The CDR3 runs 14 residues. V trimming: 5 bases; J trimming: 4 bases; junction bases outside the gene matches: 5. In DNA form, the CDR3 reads TGTGCCAGCAGTAGGGCTAGCGGGAGTTACGAGCAGTACTTC. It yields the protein CASSRASGSYEQYF.

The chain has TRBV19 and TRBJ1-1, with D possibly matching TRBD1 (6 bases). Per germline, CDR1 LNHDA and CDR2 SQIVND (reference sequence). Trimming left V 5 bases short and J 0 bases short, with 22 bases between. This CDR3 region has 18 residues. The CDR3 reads CASSWGRTDRAMNTEAFF. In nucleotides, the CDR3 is TGTGCCAGTAGTTGGGGGAGGACAGATCGGGCTATGAACACTGAAGCTTTCTTT.

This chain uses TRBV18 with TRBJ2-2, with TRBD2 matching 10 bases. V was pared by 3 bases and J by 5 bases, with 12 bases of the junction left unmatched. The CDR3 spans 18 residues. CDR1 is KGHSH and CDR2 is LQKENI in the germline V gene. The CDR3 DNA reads TGTGCCAGCTCACCGAGCCCCCCTAGCGGGAGCGATACCGGGGAGCTGTTTTTT. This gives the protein CASSPSPPSGSDTGELFF.